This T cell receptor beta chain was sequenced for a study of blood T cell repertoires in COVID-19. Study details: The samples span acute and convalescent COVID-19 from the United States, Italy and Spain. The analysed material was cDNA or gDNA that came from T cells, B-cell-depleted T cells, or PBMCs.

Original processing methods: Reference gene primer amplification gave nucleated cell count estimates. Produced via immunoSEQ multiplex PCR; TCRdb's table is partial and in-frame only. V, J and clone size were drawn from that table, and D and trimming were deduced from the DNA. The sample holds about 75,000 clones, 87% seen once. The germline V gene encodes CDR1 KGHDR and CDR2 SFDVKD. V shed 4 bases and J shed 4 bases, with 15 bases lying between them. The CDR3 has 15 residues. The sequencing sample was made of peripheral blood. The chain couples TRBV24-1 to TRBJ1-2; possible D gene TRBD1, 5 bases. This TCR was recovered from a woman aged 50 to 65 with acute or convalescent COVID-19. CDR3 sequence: CATSDRMTTVYGYTF. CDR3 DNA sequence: TGTGCCACCAGTGACCGAATGACGACAGTCTATGGCTACACCTTC.